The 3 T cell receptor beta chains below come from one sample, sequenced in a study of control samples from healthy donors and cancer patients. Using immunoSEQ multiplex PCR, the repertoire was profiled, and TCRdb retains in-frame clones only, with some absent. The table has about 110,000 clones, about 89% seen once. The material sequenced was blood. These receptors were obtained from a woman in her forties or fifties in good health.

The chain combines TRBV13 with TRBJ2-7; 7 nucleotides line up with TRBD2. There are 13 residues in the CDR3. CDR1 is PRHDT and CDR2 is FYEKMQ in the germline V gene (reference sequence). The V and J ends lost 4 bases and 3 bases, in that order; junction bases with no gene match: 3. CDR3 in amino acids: CASSSRTSYEQYV. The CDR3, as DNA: TGTGCCAGCAGCTCTCGGACTAGCTACGAGCAGTACGTC.

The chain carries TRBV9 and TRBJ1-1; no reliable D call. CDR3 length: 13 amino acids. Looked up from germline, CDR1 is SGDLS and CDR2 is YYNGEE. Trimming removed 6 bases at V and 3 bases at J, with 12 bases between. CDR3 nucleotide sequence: TGTGCCAGCACCTCGGGAACCTACACTGAAGCTTTCTTT. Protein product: CASTSGTYTEAFF.

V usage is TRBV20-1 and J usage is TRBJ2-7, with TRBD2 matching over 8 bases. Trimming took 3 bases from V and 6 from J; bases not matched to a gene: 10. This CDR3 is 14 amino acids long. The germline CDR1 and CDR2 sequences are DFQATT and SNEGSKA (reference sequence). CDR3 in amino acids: CSASESGTRAEQYF. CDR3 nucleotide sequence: TGCAGTGCTAGTGAATCCGGGACTAGAGCCGAGCAGTACTTC.